The 10 T cell receptor beta chains listed next were all sequenced from one sample in a study of T cell repertoires in cytomegalovirus infection. Their antigen targets remain unknown. MiXCR, run by TCRdb on the reads, gives a single entry per CDR3 protein. The table shows approximately 1,000,000 distinct CDR3 sequences, with 31% occurring only once. The input for sequencing was cultured CD8+ T cells from PBMCs, taken from culture after CMV antigen stimulation. All receptors derive from a human donor in good health (CMV status not recorded). Some clones in this sample may be carry-over from other donors' samples.

V and J are TRBV7-7 and TRBJ2-5; TRBD1 matches at 9 bases. Germline CDR1 SSHAT, CDR2 FNYEAQ (reference sequence). This CDR3 is 14 amino acids long. In nucleotides, the CDR3 is TGTGCTAACAGCTATCCGGGACAGGGTGTAACCCAGTACTTC. This sequence encodes CANSYPGQGVTQYF. Full variable domain (missing parts from reference TRBV7-7 and TRBJ2-5): GAGVSQSPRYKVTKRGQDVTLRCDPISSHATLYWYQQALGQGPEFLTYFNYEAQPDKSGLPSDRFSAERPEGSISTLTIQRTEQRDSAMYRCANSYPGQGVTQYFGPGTRLLVL.

This sequence joins TRBV19 and TRBJ1-6, with 7 nucleotides matching TRBD1. Trimming cost V 5 bases and J 4 bases; bases outside gene matches: 5. This CDR3 region has 15 residues. The germline CDR1 and CDR2 sequences are LNHDA and SQIVND (reference sequence). CDR3 sequence: CASSRQGPYNSPLHF. The CDR3 bases are TGTGCCAGTAGTCGACAGGGTCCGTATAATTCACCCCTCCACTTT.

This clonotype was seen a single time. The V call is TRBV5-5, the J call TRBJ1-5; the D is unclear. Trimming pared 4 bases from V and 3 bases from J, leaving 14 bases between. The CDR3 runs to 15 residues. Germline V gene data show CDR1 as SGHKS and CDR2 as YYEKEE (reference sequence). The CDR3 spells CASSLGQFNNQPQHF. CDR3 DNA sequence: TGTGCCAGCAGCCTTGGCCAGTTTAACAATCAGCCCCAGCATTTT.

The sample holds a few counts of this clonotype. The gene calls are TRBV12-3 or TRBV12-4 and TRBJ2-1; possibly TRBD2 for D (6 bases). CDR3 length: 14 amino acids. Trimming left V 1 base short and J 6 bases short, with 10 bases between. In nucleotides, the CDR3 is TGTGCCAGCAGTTTAGAGGCGGGGACCAATGAGCAGTTCTTC. It specifies CASSLEAGTNEQFF.

This clonotype occurred a few times. The gene calls are TRBV12-3 or TRBV12-4 and TRBJ2-5, with D possibly TRBD2 on 6 matching bases. Trimming took 6 bases from V and 7 from J, leaving 18 bases between them. The CDR3 extends over 14 amino acids. The CDR3 DNA reads as TGTGCCAGCAGCCCCGACGGGGGAGAGGGGACCCAGTACTTC. Protein sequence: CASSPDGGEGTQYF.

This clonotype was seen only a few times. This chain links TRBV7-2 with TRBJ1-2; no clear D gene. The CDR3 has 16 residues. Trimming took 6 bases from V and 6 from J, leaving 23 bases between them. CDR1 and CDR2 (germline): SGHTA, FQGNSA. CDR3 bases: TGTGCCAGCAGTCACGATCCCGCCCCAACGGTAGATGGCTACACCTTC. It yields the protein CASSHDPAPTVDGYTF.

The chain employs TRBV7-2 and TRBJ1-2, with D uncertain. Trimming shortened V by 1 base and J by 4 bases, and 7 bases separated the two germline ends. The CDR3 sequence is 13 residues long. Looked up from germline, CDR1 is SGHTA and CDR2 is FQGNSA. CDR3 protein: CASSLGSFYGYTF. Written as DNA, the CDR3 is TGTGCCAGCAGCTTAGGAAGTTTCTATGGCTACACCTTC.

This clonotype showed up just a few times. The chain has TRBV7-2 and TRBJ2-3; D is possibly TRBD1 (5 bases). Trimming removed 5 bases from V and 3 bases from J, with 18 bases in between. The germline V gene encodes CDR1 SGHTA and CDR2 FQGNSA. CDR3 length: 16 residues. The CDR3 reads CASSQRQSKRTDTQYF. Here the CDR3 DNA reads TGTGCCAGCAGCCAAAGACAGTCAAAGAGGACAGATACGCAGTATTTT.

The sample holds many counts of this clonotype. The chain has TRBV6-5 and TRBJ2-1; 7 positions agree with TRBD2. V lost 0 bases and J lost 4; bases outside the gene matches: 18. This CDR3 comprises 20 residues. Germline CDR1 is MNHEY and CDR2 is SVGAGI. The CDR3 loop is CASSYSYPGRASGPYNEQFF. DNA for the CDR3: TGTGCCAGCAGTTACTCATATCCCGGTAGGGCTAGCGGACCTTACAATGAGCAGTTCTTC.

This clonotype appeared a few times. The V gene is TRBV27, the J gene TRBJ1-1; possibly TRBD1 for D (5 bases). Trimming took off 4 bases at V and 11 bases at J, with 14 bases between the two ends. The germline V gene encodes CDR1 MNHEY and CDR2 SMNVEV (reference sequence). The CDR3 is made up of 12 amino acids. CDR3 DNA sequence: TGTGCCAGCAGTTCACCGGGAGGGGAGGCTTTCTTT. This translates into CASSSPGGEAFF.